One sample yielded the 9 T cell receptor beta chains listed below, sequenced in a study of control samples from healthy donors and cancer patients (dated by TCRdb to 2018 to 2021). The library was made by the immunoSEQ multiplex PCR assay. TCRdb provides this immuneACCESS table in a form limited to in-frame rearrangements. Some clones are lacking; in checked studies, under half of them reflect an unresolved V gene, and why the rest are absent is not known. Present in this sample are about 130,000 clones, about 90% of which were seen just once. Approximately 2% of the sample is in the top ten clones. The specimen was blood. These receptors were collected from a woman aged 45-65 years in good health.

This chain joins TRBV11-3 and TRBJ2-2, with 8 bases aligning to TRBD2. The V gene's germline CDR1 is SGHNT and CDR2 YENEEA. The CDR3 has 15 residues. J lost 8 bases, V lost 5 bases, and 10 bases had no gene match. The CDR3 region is CASSPGAGEAGELFF. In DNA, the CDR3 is TGTGCCAGCAGCCCCGGAGCGGGAGAGGCGGGGGAGCTGTTTTTT.

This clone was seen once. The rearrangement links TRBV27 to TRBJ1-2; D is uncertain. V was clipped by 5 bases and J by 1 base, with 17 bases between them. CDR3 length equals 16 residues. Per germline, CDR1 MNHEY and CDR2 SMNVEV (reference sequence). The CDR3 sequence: CASSLKGSTRNYGYTF. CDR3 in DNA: TGTGCCAGCAGTCTAAAAGGATCGACACGTAACTATGGCTACACCTTC.

The CDR3 loop is CASSIDRIGLTGELFF. DNA of the CDR3: TGTGCCAGTAGTATAGATCGCATAGGGTTGACCGGGGAGCTGTTTTTT. The V and J genes are TRBV19 and TRBJ2-2; no clear D. The germline V and J ends were trimmed by 0 bases and 5 bases, with 13 bases remaining between them. The CDR3 length is 16 residues. Looked up from germline, CDR1 is LNHDA and CDR2 is SQIVND (reference sequence).

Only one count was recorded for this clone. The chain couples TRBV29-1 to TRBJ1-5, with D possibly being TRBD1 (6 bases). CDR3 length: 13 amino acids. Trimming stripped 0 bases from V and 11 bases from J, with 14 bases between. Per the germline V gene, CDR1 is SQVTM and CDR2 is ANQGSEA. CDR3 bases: TGCAGCGTTGAAGATTTACAGGGTAAAACCCAGCATTTT. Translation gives CSVEDLQGKTQHF.

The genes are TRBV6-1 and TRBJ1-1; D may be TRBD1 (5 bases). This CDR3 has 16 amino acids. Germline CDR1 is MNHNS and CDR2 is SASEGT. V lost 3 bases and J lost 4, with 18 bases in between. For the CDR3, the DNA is TGTGCCAGCAGTGAGCCCCGAGGGAGGGGAGGCACTGAAGCTTTCTTT. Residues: CASSEPRGRGGTEAFF.

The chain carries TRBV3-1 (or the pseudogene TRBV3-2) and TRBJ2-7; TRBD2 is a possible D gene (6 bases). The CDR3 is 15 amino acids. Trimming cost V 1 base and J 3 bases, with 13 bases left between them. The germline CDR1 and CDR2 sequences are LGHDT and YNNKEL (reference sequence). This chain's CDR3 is CASSQALATNYEQYF. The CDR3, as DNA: TGTGCCAGCAGCCAAGCGCTAGCGACTAACTACGAGCAGTACTTC.

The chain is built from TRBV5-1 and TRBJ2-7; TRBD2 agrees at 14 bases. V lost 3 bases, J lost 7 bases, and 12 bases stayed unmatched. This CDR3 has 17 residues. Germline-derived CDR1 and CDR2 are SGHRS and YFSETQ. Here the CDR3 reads CASSSGLAGVSGWEQYF. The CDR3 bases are TGCGCCAGCAGCTCGGGACTAGCGGGAGTCTCGGGTTGGGAGCAGTACTTC.

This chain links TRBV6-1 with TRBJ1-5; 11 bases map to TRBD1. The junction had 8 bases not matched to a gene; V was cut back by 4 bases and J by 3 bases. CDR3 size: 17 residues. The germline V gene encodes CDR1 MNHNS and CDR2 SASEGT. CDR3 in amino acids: CASSVRDRGGPNQPQHF. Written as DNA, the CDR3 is TGTGCCAGCAGTGTGAGGGACAGGGGGGGCCCCAATCAGCCCCAGCATTTT.

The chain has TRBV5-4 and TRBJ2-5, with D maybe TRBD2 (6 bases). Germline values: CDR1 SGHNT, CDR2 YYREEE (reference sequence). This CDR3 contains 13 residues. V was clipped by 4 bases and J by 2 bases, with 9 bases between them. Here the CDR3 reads CASSPGTQETQYF. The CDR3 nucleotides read TGTGCCAGCAGCCCCGGGACTCAAGAGACCCAGTACTTC.